This T cell receptor (beta chain) was identified in a study of blood T cell repertoires in COVID-19. Study in general: From T cells, B-cell-depleted T cells, or PBMCs came the material, which was cDNA or gDNA.

Germline V gives CDR1 KGHDR, CDR2 SFDVKD. CDR3 length equals 18 residues. The V and J ends lost 4 bases and 1 base respectively, with 19 bases between them. Method: immunoSEQ multiplex PCR; TCRdb's copy keeps in-frame clones and lacks some. This table holds 250,000 or so clones, around 86% found once. Enrolment of Seattle patients took place during active infection, and they were followed longitudinally. The sample comprised peripheral blood. This TCR was recovered from a woman aged 55-69 years with COVID-19, enrolled during active disease. The chain carries TRBV24-1 and TRBJ2-1, with a possible D match to TRBD1 (5 bases). In nucleotides, the CDR3 is TGTGCCACCAGTGACCCAAGTCGGCAGGGAAGGTCCTACAATGAGCAGTTCTTC. Its translation: CATSDPSRQGRSYNEQFF.